These 4 T cell receptor beta chains originate from one sample sequenced in a study of read filtering for tumor transcriptome and immune sequencing. From about 400 ng of RNA, a library with molecular barcoded alpha/delta and beta/gamma adaptors was made. TCRdb passed the reads through MiXCR, listing each CDR3 protein once. The table records approximately 90,000 distinct CDR3 sequences, 20% to 25% of them present only once. Sequenced sample: a population of CD138-negative cells sorted from bone marrow. These receptors were collected from a donor older than 35 with multiple myeloma.

The chain combines TRBV2 with TRBJ2-5; D is possibly TRBD2 (5 bases). This CDR3 has 16 amino acids. The V and J ends lost 1 base and 5 bases respectively, with 17 bases between them. The germline CDR1 and CDR2 sequences are SNHLY and FYNNEI. The CDR3 region has the DNA TGTGCCAGCAGTGAAGGTCTACGAGGGAGCGAGGAGACCCAGTACTTC. Translation: CASSEGLRGSEETQYF.

This clonotype was picked up a small number of times. This chain uses TRBV28 with TRBJ2-7; D is unclear. Germline loops: CDR1 MDHEN, CDR2 SYDVKM. V lost 4 bases, J lost 0 bases, and 10 bases lay in between. The CDR3 has 14 residues. In DNA form, the CDR3 reads TGTGCCAGCAGTTGGCAGAGGAGCTCCTACGAGCAGTACTTC. This gives the protein CASSWQRSSYEQYF. Full variable domain (rest looked up from reference TRBV28 and TRBJ2-7): DVKVTQSSRYLVKRTGEKVFLECVQDMDHENMFWYRQDPGLGLRLIYFSYDVKMKEKGDIPEGYSVSREKKERFSLILESASTNQTSMYLCASSWQRSSYEQYFGPGTRLTVT.

CDR3: CASSLGSGGRNEQFF. CDR3 in DNA: TGCGCCAGCAGCTTGGGTAGCGGGGGGCGTAATGAGCAGTTCTTC. This rearrangement joins TRBV5-1 to TRBJ2-1; the match to TRBD2 covers 10 bases. Germline CDR1 is SGHRS and CDR2 is YFSETQ. V was clipped by 0 bases and J by 7 bases; unmatched bases: 4. CDR3 size: 15 residues.

This clonotype was counted at least ten times. CDR3: CASSGQTNTEAFF. CDR3 in DNA: TGTGCCAGCAGCGGACAGACGAACACTGAAGCTTTCTTT. This sequence joins TRBV12-3 or TRBV12-4 and TRBJ1-1, with D maybe TRBD1 (6 bases). V lost 6 bases, J lost 1 base, and 9 bases lay in between. The length of the CDR3 is 13 residues.